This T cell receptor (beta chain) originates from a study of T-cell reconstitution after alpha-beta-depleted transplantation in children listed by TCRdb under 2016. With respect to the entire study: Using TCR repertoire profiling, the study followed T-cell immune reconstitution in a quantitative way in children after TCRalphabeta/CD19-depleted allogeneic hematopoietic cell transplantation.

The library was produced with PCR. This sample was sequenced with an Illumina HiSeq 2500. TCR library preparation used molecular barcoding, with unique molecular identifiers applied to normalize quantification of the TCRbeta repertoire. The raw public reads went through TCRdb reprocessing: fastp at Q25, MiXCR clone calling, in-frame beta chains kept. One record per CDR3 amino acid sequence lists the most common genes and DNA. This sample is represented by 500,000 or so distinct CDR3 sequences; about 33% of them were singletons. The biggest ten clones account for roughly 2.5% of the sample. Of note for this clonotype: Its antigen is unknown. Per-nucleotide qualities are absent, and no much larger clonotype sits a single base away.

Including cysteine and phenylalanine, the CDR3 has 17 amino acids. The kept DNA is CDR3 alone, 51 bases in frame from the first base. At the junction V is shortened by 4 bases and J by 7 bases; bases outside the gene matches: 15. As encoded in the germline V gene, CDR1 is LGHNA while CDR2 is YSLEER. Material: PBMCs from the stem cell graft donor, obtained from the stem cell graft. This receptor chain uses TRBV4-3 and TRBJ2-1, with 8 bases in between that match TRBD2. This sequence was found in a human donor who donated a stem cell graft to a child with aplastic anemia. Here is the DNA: TGCGCCAGCAGCCGGTCCATCGCGGCGGGAGGCGCGAATGAGCAGTTCTTC. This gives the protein CASSRSIAAGGANEQFF.